Listed here is a single T cell receptor beta chain. Clinical history reported by participants formed the basis on which cohorts were assigned. Using immunoSEQ multiplex PCR, the repertoire was profiled, and TCRdb retains in-frame clones only, with some absent. The top ten clones hold less than 4.5% of a sample with 200,000 to 250,000 clones, more than 80% of them seen once. This specimen belongs to a study of blood T cell repertoires in COVID-19. In the study overall: Material from acute and convalescent COVID-19 was sourced from the United States, Italy and Spain.

The CDR3 sequence is 16 residues long. Per the germline V gene, CDR1 is SGHRS and CDR2 is YFSETQ. Trimming removed 4 bases from V and 11 bases from J; junction bases left unmatched: 13. This TCR came from a middle-aged woman with acute COVID-19. Specimen: PBMCs or T cells enriched from blood (not recorded which). This sequence joins TRBV5-1 and TRBJ1-6, with TRBD1 matching over 9 bases. The DNA of the CDR3 is TGCGCCAGCAGCCCGTGGACAGGGGCTAGTCTCGCACCCCTCCACTTT. Residues: CASSPWTGASLAPLHF.